Described below is a single T cell receptor (beta chain) sequence and its context. Its matching antigen is unknown. CDR1 is MDHEN, CDR2 SYDVKM, per germline. This CDR3 spans 18 amino acids. Unmatched junction bases numbered 14, after V lost 6 bases and J lost 2 bases. Some clones are missing from TCRdb's copy, which holds only in-frame ones; the method was immunoSEQ multiplex PCR. The repertoire holds about 61,000 clones, with 75% to 90% as singletons. This record comes from a study of memory CD4+ T cells and cytomegalovirus serostatus. Study-wide background: Of the healthy Belgian adults, 9 or 10 were CMV seropositive and approximately 24 seronegative. Findings and caveats of the study: A US-trained random forest predicted CMV serostatus with median AUC around 0.93.

The sort gate was single viable CD3+CD4+CD8-CD45RO+ cells for memory CD4+ T cells. This chain uses TRBV28 with TRBJ2-7; TRBD2 agrees at 12 bases. Sequenced: memory CD4+ T cells from blood. This clonotype was obtained from an adult in good health and CMV-seronegative. The chain's CDR3 is CASRGGIYLAGGPYEQYF. CDR3 bases: TGTGCCAGCAGGGGGGGGATCTACCTAGCGGGAGGGCCCTACGAGCAGTACTTC.